A single sample is the source of the 25 T cell receptor beta chains below, sequenced in a study of T cell responses to AZD1222 COVID-19 vaccine. Clones were sequenced by immunoSEQ multiplex PCR, and TCRdb holds only the in-frame ones, with some missing. The table lists roughly 180,000 clones, about nine tenths of them singletons. Specimen: peripheral blood, collected on day 0 of AZD1222 vaccination. The origin of the receptors is an adult in good health.

V is TRBV11-3 and J is TRBJ2-2; 9 bases align to TRBD1. V was pared by 0 bases and J by 2 bases, with 7 bases of the junction left unmatched. The CDR3 runs to 18 residues. Germline V gives CDR1 SGHNT, CDR2 YENEEA. This CDR3 reads CASSLERWGQGNTGELFF. The CDR3 DNA reads as TGTGCCAGCAGCTTAGAACGGTGGGGACAGGGTAACACCGGGGAGCTGTTTTTT.

This CDR3 reads CASSQKFSVTKANEQFF. The CDR3, as DNA: TGTGCCAGCAGCCAAAAATTTAGCGTAACTAAGGCCAATGAGCAGTTCTTC. The V gene is TRBV7-3, the J gene TRBJ2-1; tentative D call: TRBD2 (5 bases). Looked up from germline, CDR1 is SGHTA and CDR2 is FQGTGA. CDR3 size: 17 residues. Between the trimmed V and J ends, which lost 5 bases and 6 bases, there was a span of 23 bases. Based on the CDR3 plus reference TRBV7-3 and TRBJ2-1, the full variable domain is GAGVSQTPSNKVTEKGKYVELRCDPISGHTALYWYRQSLGQGPEFLIYFQGTGAADDSGLPNDRFFAVRPEGSVSTLKIQRTERGDSAVYLCASSQKFSVTKANEQFFGPGTRLTVL.

This chain's CDR3 is CASSQEGSNTYEQYF. CDR3 nucleotides: TGTGCCAGCAGCCAGGAGGGGTCAAATACCTACGAGCAGTACTTC. The V gene is TRBV11-2, the J gene TRBJ2-7; tentative D call: TRBD2 (6 bases). The CDR3 has 15 residues. Trimming removed 5 bases at V and 2 bases at J, with 16 bases between. Germline CDR1 SGHAT, CDR2 FQNNGV.

This clone was picked up one time. J is TRBJ2-7 and V is TRBV27; no firm D call. Deletions cut 5 bases from V and 0 bases from J, with 14 bases between. The CDR3 sequence is 15 residues long. The germline gives CDR1 MNHEY, CDR2 SMNVEV (reference sequence). This CDR3 is CASSTSRASSYEQYF. The CDR3 region has the DNA TGTGCCAGCAGTACCTCAAGAGCGAGCTCCTACGAGCAGTACTTC.

The CDR3 DNA follows: TGTGCCAGCAGCTTAGGACAGGATAGCAATCAGCCCCAGCATTTT. This encodes CASSLGQDSNQPQHF. The chain joins TRBV7-9 to TRBJ1-5; tentative D call: TRBD1 (6 bases). The CDR3 sequence is 15 residues long. V was shortened by 1 base and J by 0 bases, with 7 bases between the two germline ends. The V gene's germline CDR1 is SEHNR and CDR2 FQNEAQ (reference sequence).

The chain combines TRBV7-8 with TRBJ1-3; D gene ambiguous. Germline CDR1 is SGHVS and CDR2 is FQNEAQ. This CDR3 comprises 15 residues. V was trimmed by 5 bases and J by 1 base, leaving 12 bases between them. CDR3 coding DNA: TGTGCCAGCAGCCACCCACCCGGGTCTGGAAACACCATATATTTT. Translation: CASSHPPGSGNTIYF.

The rearrangement uses TRBV3-1 (or the pseudogene TRBV3-2) and TRBJ2-3; D not resolved. The V gene's germline CDR1 is LGHDT and CDR2 YNNKEL (reference sequence). V lost 0 bases to trimming and J lost 7 bases, with 8 bases between them. The CDR3 has 13 amino acids. CDR3 residues: CASSQDLKHTQYF. DNA for the CDR3: TGTGCCAGCAGCCAAGATTTAAAACATACGCAGTATTTT.

The chain couples TRBV28 to TRBJ1-5, with TRBD1 matching over 7 bases. CDR1 and CDR2 from the germline V gene are MDHEN and SYDVKM. V was pared by 4 bases and J by 3 bases, with 9 bases of the junction left unmatched. The CDR3 length is 16 residues. Written as DNA, the CDR3 is TGTGCCAGCAGTTCCTTCGCGACAGGGATCAATCAGCCCCAGCATTTT. Residues: CASSSFATGINQPQHF.

The gene calls are TRBV7-2 and TRBJ1-5, with a weak D call TRBD1 (6 bases). Germline V lookup: CDR1 SGHTA, CDR2 FQGNSA. The ends were cut back, 5 bases at V and 5 bases at J, with 16 bases in the middle. The CDR3 is 15 amino acids. In DNA, the CDR3 is TGTGCCAGCAGCACTAATCAGGGGTGGTATCAGCCCCAGCATTTT. Protein: CASSTNQGWYQPQHF.

The J gene is TRBJ1-6, the V gene TRBV6-5; D gene ambiguous. Per the germline V gene, CDR1 is MNHEY and CDR2 is SVGAGI. This CDR3 comprises 13 residues. V dropped 2 bases and J dropped 5 bases, with 4 bases sitting between them. The CDR3 DNA follows: TGTGCCAGCAGTTACAGCCATAATTCACCCCTCCACTTT. Its protein is CASSYSHNSPLHF.

This sequence joins TRBV7-2 and TRBJ1-6, with 7 nucleotides matching TRBD1. Looked up from germline, CDR1 is SGHTA and CDR2 is FQGNSA. V dropped 0 bases and J dropped 4; count of bases not matched to a gene: 3. The CDR3 contains 16 residues. The CDR3: CASSLAQGLYNSPLHF. In nucleotides, the CDR3 is TGTGCCAGCAGCTTAGCACAGGGGTTATATAATTCACCCCTCCACTTT.

V and J are TRBV9 and TRBJ1-1; no clear D. The ends were cut back, 2 bases at V and 2 bases at J, with 7 bases in the middle. The germline V gene encodes CDR1 SGDLS and CDR2 YYNGEE. CDR3 length equals 13 residues. CDR3 DNA: TGTGCCAGCAGCGTGAAGGGAAACACTGAAGCTTTCTTT. This sequence encodes CASSVKGNTEAFF.

This clone came up once. The chain employs TRBV19 and TRBJ2-5; either TRBD1 or TRBD2 may supply D (5 bases each). Germline assignment: CDR1 LNHDA and CDR2 SQIVND (reference sequence). This CDR3 spans 10 amino acids. With 11 bases removed from V and 5 bases from J, the gap between germline ends came to 9 bases. The DNA for the CDR3 is TGTGCCGGGGCGGGCGAGACCCAGTACTTC. Its protein product is CAGAGETQYF.

V and J are TRBV4-3 and TRBJ1-6; D is undetermined. Germline V gene data show CDR1 as LGHNA and CDR2 as YSLEER. V lost 0 bases to trimming and J lost 16 bases, with 16 bases between them. The CDR3 extends over 14 amino acids. The CDR3 DNA reads as TGCGCCAGCAGCCAAGATCACAGAAACGGACTTCTCCACTTT. This encodes CASSQDHRNGLLHF.

As to this clone: Sequence at one end of the junction differs from germline and may be a read error. The V and J genes are TRBV7-3 and TRBJ2-1; D possibly corresponds to TRBD2 (5 bases). Germline assignment: CDR1 SGHTA and CDR2 FQGTGA. This CDR3 has 13 residues. The CDR3 sequence: CASSLTGSNEQFF. In DNA, the CDR3 is TGTGCCAGCAGCCTAACGGGGTCCAATGAGCAGTTCTTC. Full variable domain (rest looked up from reference TRBV7-3 and TRBJ2-1): GAGVSQTPSNKVTEKGKYVELRCDPISGHTALYWYRQSLGQGPEFLIYFQGTGAADDSGLPNDRFFAVRPEGSVSTLKIQRTERGDSAVYLCASSLTGSNEQFFGPGTRLTVL.

The CDR3 is CASSLVMYEQYF. In nucleotides, the CDR3 is TGTGCCAGCAGCTTAGTTATGTACGAGCAGTACTTC. The V call is TRBV7-2, the J call TRBJ2-7; D remains ambiguous. Germline values: CDR1 SGHTA, CDR2 FQGNSA. The CDR3 length is 12 residues. The germline V and J ends were trimmed by 1 base and 4 bases, with 5 bases remaining between them.

The V call is TRBV9, the J call TRBJ1-1; 11 bases map to TRBD1. In germline, CDR1 is SGDLS, CDR2 YYNGEE. This CDR3 spans 15 amino acids. The V gene end was trimmed by 6 bases and the J gene end by 7 bases; junction bases not matched to a gene: 11. The DNA of the CDR3 is TGTGCCAGCACAGGGGGGACAGGGGGAATCGGTGAAGCTTTCTTT. This translates into CASTGGTGGIGEAFF.

The chain links TRBV6-5 to TRBJ1-2; 9 bases fit TRBD1. This CDR3 comprises 15 residues. CDR1 is MNHEY, CDR2 SVGAGI, per germline. The V gene end was trimmed by 4 bases and the J gene end by 7 bases; junction bases not matched to a gene: 10. The DNA of the CDR3 is TGTGCCAGCAGTTCACGACCGGGACAGGGCTTTGGCTACACCTTC. This sequence encodes CASSSRPGQGFGYTF.

This chain connects TRBV5-6 to TRBJ1-6; D unresolved. Trimming left V 1 base short and J 7 bases short, with 12 bases between. Germline V gene lookup returns CDR1 SGHDT and CDR2 YYEEEE. This CDR3 has 15 amino acids. CDR3 in amino acids: CASSLRFPPNSPLHF. The CDR3 bases are TGTGCCAGCAGCTTGAGATTTCCACCGAATTCACCCCTCCACTTT.

This chain connects TRBV15 to TRBJ1-1; D unclear. The germline V gene has CDR1 LNHNV and CDR2 YYDKDF (reference sequence). The CDR3 sequence is 14 residues long. Between the trimmed V and J ends, which lost 3 bases and 4 bases, there was a span of 12 bases. Written as DNA, the CDR3 is TGTGCCACCAGCAGGATCCGTCTGGGCACTGAAGCTTTCTTT. Its protein is CATSRIRLGTEAFF. Filled out from reference TRBV15 and TRBJ1-1, the complete variable domain reads DAMVIQNPRYQVTQFGKPVTLSCSQTLNHNVMYWYQQKSSQAPKLLFHYYDKDFNNEADTPDNFQSRRPNTSFCFLDIRSPGLGDTAMYLCATSRIRLGTEAFFGQGTRLTVV.

This sequence joins TRBV4-1 and TRBJ1-1; no clear D. In germline, CDR1 is MGHRA, CDR2 YSYEKL. The ends were cut back, 5 bases at V and 0 bases at J, with 13 bases in the middle. CDR3 size: 15 residues. The DNA for the CDR3 is TGCGCCAGCAGCTCCCTGGGCCTACTGAACACTGAAGCTTTCTTT. Protein: CASSSLGLLNTEAFF.

The V call is TRBV19, the J call TRBJ1-1; D gene uncertain. The V gene lost 5 bases and the J gene lost 5 bases, with 21 bases spanning the gap. CDR3 length: 16 amino acids. The V gene's germline CDR1 is LNHDA and CDR2 SQIVND (reference sequence). The CDR3 loop reads CASSVLHGTLKTEAFF. In DNA form, the CDR3 reads TGTGCCAGTAGTGTATTACATGGAACTCTTAAGACTGAAGCTTTCTTT.

V and J are TRBV14 and TRBJ1-1; no firm D call. The CDR3 is 13 amino acids. The germline gives CDR1 SGHDN, CDR2 FVKESK. V lost 5 bases and J lost 1, with 8 bases in between. This CDR3 reads CASSAQWNTEAFF. Written as DNA, the CDR3 is TGTGCCAGCAGCGCCCAGTGGAACACTGAAGCTTTCTTT.

CDR3 DNA sequence: TGCAGCGTTGGGATGGGAGGAAACACCATATATTTT. Its protein is CSVGMGGNTIYF. The chain carries TRBV29-1 and TRBJ1-3; no definite D call. Germline V gene lookup returns CDR1 SQVTM and CDR2 ANQGSEA. The length of the CDR3 is 12 residues. V was clipped by 4 bases and J by 4 bases, with 8 bases between them.

The chain employs TRBV2 and TRBJ2-4; 9 bases map to TRBD2. V shed 4 bases, J shed 3 bases, and the junction held 13 bases outside the gene matches. The CDR3 runs 18 residues. From germline, CDR1 is SNHLY and CDR2 FYNNEI. CDR3 residues: CASSVSSGGEVVKNIQYF. The DNA of the CDR3 is TGTGCCAGCAGTGTCAGTAGCGGGGGAGAAGTGGTCAAAAACATTCAGTACTTC.